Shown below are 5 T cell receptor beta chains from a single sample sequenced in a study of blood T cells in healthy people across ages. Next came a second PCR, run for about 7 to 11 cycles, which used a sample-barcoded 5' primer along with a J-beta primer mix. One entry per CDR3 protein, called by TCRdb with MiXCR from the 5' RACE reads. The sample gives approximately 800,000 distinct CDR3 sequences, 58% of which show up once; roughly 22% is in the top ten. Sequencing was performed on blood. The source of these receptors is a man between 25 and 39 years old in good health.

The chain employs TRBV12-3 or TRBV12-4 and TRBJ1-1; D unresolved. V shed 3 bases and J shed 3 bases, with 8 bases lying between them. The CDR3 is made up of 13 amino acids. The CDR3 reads CASSLRDYTEAFF. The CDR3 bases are TGTGCCAGCAGTTTGAGGGATTACACTGAAGCTTTCTTT.

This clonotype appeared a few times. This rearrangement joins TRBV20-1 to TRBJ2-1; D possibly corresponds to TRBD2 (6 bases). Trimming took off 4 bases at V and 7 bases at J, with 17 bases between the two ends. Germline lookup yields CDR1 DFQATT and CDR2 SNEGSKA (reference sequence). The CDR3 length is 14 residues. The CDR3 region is CSATTSRQINEQFF. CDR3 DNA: TGCAGTGCTACGACTAGTCGCCAAATAAATGAGCAGTTCTTC.

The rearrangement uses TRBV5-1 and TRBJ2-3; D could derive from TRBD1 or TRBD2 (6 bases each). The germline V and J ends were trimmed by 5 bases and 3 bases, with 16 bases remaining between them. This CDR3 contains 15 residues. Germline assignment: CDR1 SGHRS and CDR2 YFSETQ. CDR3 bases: TGCGCCAGCAGTCACGGGGGCAAGACGACAGATACGCAGTATTTT. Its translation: CASSHGGKTTDTQYF.

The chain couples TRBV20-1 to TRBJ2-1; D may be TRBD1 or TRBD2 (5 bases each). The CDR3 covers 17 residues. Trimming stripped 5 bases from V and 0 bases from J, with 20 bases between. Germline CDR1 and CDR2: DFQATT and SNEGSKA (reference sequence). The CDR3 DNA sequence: TGCAGTGCTGGCCGGACTGTGGGGGAGAGCTCCTACAATGAGCAGTTCTTC. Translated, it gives CSAGRTVGESSYNEQFF.

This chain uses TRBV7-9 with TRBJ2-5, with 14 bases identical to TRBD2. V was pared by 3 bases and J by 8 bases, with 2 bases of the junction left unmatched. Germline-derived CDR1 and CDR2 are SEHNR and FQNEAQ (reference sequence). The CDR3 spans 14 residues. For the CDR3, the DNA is TGTGCCAGCAGCTTGGGGACTAGCGGGAGTACCCAGTACTTC. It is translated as CASSLGTSGSTQYF.